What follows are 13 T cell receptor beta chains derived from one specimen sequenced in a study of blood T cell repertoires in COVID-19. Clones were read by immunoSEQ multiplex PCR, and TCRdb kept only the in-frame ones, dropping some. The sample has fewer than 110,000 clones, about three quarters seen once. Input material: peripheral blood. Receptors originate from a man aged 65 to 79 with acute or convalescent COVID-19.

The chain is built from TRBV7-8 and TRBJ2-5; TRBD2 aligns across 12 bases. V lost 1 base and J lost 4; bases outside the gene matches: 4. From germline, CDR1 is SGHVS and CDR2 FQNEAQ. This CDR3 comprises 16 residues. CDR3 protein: CASSLGLTSGGETQYF. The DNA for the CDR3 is TGTGCCAGCAGCTTAGGCTTGACTAGCGGGGGAGAGACCCAGTACTTC.

The CDR3: CASSHATSGEQFF. The CDR3 region has the DNA TGTGCCAGCAGCCATGCGACTAGCGGTGAGCAGTTCTTC. The gene calls are TRBV3-1 (or the pseudogene TRBV3-2) and TRBJ2-1; 9 bases line up with TRBD2. There are 13 residues in the CDR3. Germline CDR1 is LGHDT and CDR2 is YNNKEL (reference sequence). V was clipped by 3 bases and J by 9 bases; unmatched bases: 3.

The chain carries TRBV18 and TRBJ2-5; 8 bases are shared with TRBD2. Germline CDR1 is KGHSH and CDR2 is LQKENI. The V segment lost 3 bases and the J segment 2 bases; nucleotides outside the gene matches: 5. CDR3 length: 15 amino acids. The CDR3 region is CASSPNGGAQETQYF. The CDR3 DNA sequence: TGTGCCAGCTCACCGAACGGGGGGGCTCAAGAGACCCAGTACTTC.

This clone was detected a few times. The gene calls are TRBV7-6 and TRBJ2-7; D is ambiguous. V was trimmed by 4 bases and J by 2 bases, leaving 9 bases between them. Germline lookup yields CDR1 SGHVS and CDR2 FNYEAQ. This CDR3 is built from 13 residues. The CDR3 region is CASSSSLTYEQYF. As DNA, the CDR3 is TGTGCCAGCAGCTCCTCACTAACCTACGAGCAGTACTTC.

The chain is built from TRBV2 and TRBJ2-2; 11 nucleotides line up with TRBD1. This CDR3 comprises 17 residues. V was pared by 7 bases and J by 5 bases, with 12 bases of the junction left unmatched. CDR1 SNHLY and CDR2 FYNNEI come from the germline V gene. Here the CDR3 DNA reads TGTGCCAGCATTCAACCCCGGACAGGGGGCGGTACCGGGGAGCTGTTTTTT. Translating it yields CASIQPRTGGGTGELFF.

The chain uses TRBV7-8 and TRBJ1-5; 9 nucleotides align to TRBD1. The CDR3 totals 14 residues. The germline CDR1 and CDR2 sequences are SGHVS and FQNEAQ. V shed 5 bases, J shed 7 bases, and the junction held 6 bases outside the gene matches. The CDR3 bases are TGTGCCAGCAGCCGGGACAGGGCGCGGCAGCCCCAGCATTTT. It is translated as CASSRDRARQPQHF.

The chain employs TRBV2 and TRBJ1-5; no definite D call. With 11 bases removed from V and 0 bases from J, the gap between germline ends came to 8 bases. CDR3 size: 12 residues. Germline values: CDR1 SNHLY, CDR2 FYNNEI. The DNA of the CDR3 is TGTGCCTGCGATAATAGCAATCAGCCCCAGCATTTT. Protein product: CACDNSNQPQHF.

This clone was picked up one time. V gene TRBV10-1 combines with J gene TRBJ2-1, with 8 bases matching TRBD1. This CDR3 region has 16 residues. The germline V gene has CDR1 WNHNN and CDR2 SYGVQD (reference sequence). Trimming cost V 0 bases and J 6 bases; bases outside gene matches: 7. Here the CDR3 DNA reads TGCGCCAGCAGTGAGTCCGGCGCAGGGGGCCGCAATGAGCAGTTCTTC. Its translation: CASSESGAGGRNEQFF.

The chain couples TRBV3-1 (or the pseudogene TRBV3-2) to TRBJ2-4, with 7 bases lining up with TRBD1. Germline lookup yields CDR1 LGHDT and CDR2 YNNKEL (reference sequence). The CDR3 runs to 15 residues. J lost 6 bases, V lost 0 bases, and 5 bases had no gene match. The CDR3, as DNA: TGTGCCAGCAGCCAAGATCAGGGGGAAGGAAACATTCAGTACTTC. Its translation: CASSQDQGEGNIQYF.

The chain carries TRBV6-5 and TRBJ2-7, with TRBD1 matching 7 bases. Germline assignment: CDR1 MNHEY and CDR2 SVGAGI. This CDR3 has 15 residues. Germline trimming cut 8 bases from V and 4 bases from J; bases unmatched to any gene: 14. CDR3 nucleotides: TGTGCCAGCGCCCGAGCTGACAGGGTAGGGTACGAGCAGTACTTC. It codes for CASARADRVGYEQYF.

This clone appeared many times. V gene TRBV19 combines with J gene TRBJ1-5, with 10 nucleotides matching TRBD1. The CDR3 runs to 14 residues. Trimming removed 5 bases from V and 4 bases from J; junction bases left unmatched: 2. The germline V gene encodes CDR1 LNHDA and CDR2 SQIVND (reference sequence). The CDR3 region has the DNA TGTGCCAGTAGTTTGGGACAGGGGAATCAGCCCCAGCATTTT. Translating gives CASSLGQGNQPQHF. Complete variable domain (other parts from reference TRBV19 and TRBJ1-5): DGGITQSPKYLFRKEGQNVTLSCEQNLNHDAMYWYRQDPGQGLRLIYYSQIVNDFQKGDIAEGYSVSREKKESFPLTVTSAQKNPTAFYLCASSLGQGNQPQHFGDGTRLSIL.

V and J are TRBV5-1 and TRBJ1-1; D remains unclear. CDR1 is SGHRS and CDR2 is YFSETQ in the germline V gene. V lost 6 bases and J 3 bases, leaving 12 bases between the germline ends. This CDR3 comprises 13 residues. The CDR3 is CASTLGEDTEAFF. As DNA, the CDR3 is TGCGCCAGCACCCTGGGTGAGGACACTGAAGCTTTCTTT.

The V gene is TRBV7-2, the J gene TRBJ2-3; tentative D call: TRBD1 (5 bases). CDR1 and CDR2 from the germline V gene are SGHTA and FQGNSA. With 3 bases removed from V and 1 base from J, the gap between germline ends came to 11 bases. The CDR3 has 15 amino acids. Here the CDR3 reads CASSFRQPGTDTQYF. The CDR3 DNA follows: TGTGCCAGCAGCTTCCGACAGCCGGGCACAGATACGCAGTATTTT.